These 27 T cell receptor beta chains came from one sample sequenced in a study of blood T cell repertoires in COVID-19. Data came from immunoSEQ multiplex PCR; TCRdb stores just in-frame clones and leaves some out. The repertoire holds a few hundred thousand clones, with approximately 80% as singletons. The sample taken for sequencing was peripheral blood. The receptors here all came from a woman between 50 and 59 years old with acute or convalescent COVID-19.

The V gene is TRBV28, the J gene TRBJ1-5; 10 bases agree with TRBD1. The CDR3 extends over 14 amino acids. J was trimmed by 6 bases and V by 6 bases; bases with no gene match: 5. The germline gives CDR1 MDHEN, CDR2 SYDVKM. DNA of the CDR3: TGTGCCAGCAGGACCGGGACAGGGGTTCAGCCCCAGCATTTT. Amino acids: CASRTGTGVQPQHF.

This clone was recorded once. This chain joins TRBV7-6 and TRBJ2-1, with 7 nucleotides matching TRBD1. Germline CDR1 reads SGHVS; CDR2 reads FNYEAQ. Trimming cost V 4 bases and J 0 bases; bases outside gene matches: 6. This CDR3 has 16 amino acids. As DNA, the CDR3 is TGTGCCAGCAGCTCCGGGACAGAAGGCTCCTACAATGAGCAGTTCTTC. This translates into CASSSGTEGSYNEQFF.

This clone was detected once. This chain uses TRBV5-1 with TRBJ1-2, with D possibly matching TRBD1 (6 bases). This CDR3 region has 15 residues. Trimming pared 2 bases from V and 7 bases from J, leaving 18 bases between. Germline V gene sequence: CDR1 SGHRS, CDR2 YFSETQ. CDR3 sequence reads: CASSFDRRGSAGYTF. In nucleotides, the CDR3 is TGCGCCAGCAGCTTCGATCGAAGGGGGAGCGCTGGCTACACCTTC. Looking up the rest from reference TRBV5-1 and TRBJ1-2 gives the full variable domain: KAGVTQTPRYLIKTRGQQVTLSCSPISGHRSVSWYQQTPGQGLQFLFEYFSETQRNKGNFPGRFSGRQFSNSRSEMNVSTLELGDSALYLCASSFDRRGSAGYTFGSGTRLTVV.

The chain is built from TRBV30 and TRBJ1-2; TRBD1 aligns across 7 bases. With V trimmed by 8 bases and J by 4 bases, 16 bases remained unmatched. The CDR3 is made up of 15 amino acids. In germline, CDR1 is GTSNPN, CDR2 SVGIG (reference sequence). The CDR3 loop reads CAGNFRQGWTYGYTF. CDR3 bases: TGTGCCGGTAATTTTCGACAGGGTTGGACCTATGGCTACACCTTC.

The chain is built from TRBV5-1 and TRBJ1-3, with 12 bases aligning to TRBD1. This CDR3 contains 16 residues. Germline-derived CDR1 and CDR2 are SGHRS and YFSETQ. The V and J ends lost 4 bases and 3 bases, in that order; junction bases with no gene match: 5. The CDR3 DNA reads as TGCGCCAGCAGCGTCGGGACAGGGGGCTTTGGAAACACCATATATTTT. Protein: CASSVGTGGFGNTIYF.

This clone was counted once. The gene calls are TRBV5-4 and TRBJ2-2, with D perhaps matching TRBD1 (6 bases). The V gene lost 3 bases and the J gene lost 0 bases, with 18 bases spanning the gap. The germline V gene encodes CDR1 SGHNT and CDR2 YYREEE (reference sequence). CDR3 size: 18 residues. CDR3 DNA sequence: TGTGCCAGCAGCTCCAAAGGGGGTCTAGTGACGAACACCGGGGAGCTGTTTTTT. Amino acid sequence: CASSSKGGLVTNTGELFF.

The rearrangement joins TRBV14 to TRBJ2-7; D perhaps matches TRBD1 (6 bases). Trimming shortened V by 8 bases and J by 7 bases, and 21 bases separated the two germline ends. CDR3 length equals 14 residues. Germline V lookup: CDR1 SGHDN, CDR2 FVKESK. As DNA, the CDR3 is TGTGCCAGCCACCCCGATAGTGATCAGGGGGAGCAGTACTTC. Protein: CASHPDSDQGEQYF.

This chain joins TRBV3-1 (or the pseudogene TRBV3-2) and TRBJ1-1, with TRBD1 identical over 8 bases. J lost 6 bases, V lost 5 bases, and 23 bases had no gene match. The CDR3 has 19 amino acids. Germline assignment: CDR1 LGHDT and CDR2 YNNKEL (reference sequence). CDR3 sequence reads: CASSAPRAVTGVPSAEAFF. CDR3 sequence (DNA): TGTGCCAGCAGCGCACCAAGGGCAGTGACAGGGGTACCCTCCGCTGAAGCTTTCTTT.

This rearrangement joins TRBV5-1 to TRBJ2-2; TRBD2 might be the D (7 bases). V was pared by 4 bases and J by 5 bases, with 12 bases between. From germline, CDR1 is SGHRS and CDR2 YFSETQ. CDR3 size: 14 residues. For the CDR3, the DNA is TGCGCCAGCAGCCCGGAGGGGGGGACCGGGGAGCTGTTTTTT. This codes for CASSPEGGTGELFF. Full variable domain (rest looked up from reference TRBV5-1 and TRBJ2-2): KAGVTQTPRYLIKTRGQQVTLSCSPISGHRSVSWYQQTPGQGLQFLFEYFSETQRNKGNFPGRFSGRQFSNSRSEMNVSTLELGDSALYLCASSPEGGTGELFFGEGSRLTVL.

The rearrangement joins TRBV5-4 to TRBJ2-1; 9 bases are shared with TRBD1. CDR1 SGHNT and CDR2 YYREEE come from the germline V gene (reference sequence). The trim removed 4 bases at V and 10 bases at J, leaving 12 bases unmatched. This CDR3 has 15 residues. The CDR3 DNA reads TGTGCCAGCAGCCCGACAGGGGGGGGTTCTCGGGAGCAGTTCTTC. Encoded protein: CASSPTGGGSREQFF.

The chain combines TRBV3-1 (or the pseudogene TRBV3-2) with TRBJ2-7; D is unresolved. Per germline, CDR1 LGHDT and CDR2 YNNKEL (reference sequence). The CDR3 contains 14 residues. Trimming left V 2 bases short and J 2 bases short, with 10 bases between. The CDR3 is CASSQFLETYEQYF. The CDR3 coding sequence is TGTGCCAGCAGCCAATTTCTAGAGACCTACGAGCAGTACTTC.

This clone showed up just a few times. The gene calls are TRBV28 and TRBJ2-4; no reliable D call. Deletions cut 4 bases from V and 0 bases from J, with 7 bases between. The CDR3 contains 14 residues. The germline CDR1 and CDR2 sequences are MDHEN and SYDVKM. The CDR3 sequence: CASSSLLAKNIQYF. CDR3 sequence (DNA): TGTGCCAGCAGTTCTCTTCTAGCCAAAAACATTCAGTACTTC.

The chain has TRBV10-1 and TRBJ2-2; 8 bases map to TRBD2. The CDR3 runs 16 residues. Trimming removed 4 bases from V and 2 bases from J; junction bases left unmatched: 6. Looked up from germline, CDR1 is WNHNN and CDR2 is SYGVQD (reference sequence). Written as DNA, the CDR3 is TGCGCCAGCAGTGGGGTAGCGGGGCCCAACACCGGGGAGCTGTTTTTT. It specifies CASSGVAGPNTGELFF.

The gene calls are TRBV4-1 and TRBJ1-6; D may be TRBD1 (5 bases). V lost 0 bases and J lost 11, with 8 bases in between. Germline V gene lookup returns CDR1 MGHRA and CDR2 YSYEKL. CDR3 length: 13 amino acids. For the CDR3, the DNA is TGCGCCAGCAGCCAAGACGGGGGGACACCCCTCCACTTT. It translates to CASSQDGGTPLHF.

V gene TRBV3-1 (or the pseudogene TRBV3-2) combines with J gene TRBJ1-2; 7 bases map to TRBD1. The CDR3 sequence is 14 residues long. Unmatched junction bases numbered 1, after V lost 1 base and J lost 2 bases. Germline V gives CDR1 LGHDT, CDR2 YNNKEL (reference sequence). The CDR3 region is CASSQAGQNYGYTF. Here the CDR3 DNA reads TGTGCCAGCAGCCAAGCGGGACAGAACTATGGCTACACCTTC.

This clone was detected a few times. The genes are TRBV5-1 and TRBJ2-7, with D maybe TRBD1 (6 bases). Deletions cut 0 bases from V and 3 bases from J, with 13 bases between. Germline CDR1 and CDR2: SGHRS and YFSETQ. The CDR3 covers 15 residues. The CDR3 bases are TGCGCCAGCAGCTTGGGCGTGGGGGCCGGCTACGAGCAGTACTTC. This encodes CASSLGVGAGYEQYF.

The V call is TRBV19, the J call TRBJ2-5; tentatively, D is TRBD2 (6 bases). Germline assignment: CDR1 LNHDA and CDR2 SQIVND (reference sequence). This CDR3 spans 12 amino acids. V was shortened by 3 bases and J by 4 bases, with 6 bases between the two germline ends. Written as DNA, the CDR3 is TGTGCCAGTAGTATGGGGGGAGAGACCCAGTACTTC. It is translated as CASSMGGETQYF.

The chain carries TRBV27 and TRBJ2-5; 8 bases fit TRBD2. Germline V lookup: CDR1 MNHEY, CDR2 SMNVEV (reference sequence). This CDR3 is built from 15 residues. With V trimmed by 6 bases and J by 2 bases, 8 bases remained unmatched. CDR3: CASRPLGTSQETQYF. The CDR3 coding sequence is TGTGCCAGCAGACCTCTCGGGACTAGTCAAGAGACCCAGTACTTC.

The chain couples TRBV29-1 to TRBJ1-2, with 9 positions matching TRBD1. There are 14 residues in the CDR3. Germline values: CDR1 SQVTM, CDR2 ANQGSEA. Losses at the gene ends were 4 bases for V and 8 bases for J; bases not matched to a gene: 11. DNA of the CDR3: TGCAGCGTTGGAGCCGGGACAGGGACTTTCGGCTACACCTTC. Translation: CSVGAGTGTFGYTF.

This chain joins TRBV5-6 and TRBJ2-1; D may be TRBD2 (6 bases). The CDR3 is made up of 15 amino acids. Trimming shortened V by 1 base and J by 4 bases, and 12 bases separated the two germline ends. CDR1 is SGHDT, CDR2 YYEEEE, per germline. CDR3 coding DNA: TGTGCCAGCAGCTTGTCCGGACTACCTTACAATGAGCAGTTCTTC. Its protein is CASSLSGLPYNEQFF.

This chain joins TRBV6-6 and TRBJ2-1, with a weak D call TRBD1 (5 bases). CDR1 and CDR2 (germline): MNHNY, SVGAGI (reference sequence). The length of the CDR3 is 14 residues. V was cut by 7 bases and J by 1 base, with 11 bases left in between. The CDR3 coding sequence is TGTGCCAGCAATCCACAGGATTCCTACAATGAGCAGTTCTTC. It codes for CASNPQDSYNEQFF.

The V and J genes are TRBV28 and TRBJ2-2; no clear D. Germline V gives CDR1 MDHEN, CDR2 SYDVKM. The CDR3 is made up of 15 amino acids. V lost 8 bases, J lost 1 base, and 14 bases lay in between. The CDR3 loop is CASLPRPRNTGELFF. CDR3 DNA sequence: TGTGCCAGCCTCCCACGCCCCAGGAACACCGGGGAGCTGTTTTTT. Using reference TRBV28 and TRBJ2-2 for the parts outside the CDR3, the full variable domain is DVKVTQSSRYLVKRTGEKVFLECVQDMDHENMFWYRQDPGLGLRLIYFSYDVKMKEKGDIPEGYSVSREKKERFSLILESASTNQTSMYLCASLPRPRNTGELFFGEGSRLTVL.

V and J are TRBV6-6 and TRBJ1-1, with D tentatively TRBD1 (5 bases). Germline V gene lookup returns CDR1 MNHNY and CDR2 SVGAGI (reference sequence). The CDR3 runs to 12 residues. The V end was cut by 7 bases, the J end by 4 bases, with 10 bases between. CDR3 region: CASTPGGTEAFF. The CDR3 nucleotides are TGTGCCAGCACCCCGGGGGGCACTGAAGCTTTCTTT.

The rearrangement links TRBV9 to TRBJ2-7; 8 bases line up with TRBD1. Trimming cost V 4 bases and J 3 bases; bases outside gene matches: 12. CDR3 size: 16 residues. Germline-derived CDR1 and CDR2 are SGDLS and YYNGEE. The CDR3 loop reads CASSPSGQGGIYEQYF. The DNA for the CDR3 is TGTGCCAGCAGCCCCTCCGGACAGGGTGGGATCTACGAGCAGTACTTC.

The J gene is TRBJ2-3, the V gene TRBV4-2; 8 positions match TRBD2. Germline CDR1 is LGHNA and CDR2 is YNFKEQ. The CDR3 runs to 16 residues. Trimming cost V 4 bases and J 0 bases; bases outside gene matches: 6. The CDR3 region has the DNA TGTGCCAGCAGCCGTGAGGCTAGCGGGAGCACAGATACGCAGTATTTT. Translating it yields CASSREASGSTDTQYF.

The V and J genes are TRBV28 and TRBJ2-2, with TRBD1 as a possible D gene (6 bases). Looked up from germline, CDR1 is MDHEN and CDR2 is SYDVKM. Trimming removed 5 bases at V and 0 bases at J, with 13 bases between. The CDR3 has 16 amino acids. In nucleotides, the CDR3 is TGTGCCAGCAGTGCTCAACAGGGACCGAACACCGGGGAGCTGTTTTTT. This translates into CASSAQQGPNTGELFF.

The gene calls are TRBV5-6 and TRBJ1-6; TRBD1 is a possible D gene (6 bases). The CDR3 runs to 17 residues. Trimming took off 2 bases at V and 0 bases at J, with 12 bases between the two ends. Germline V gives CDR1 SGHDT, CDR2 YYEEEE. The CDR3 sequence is CASSFRGRSSYNSPLHF. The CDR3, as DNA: TGTGCCAGCAGCTTCAGGGGACGGAGCTCCTATAATTCACCCCTCCACTTT. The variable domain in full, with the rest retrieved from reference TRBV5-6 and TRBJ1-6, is DAGVTQSPTHLIKTRGQQVTLRCSPKSGHDTVSWYQQALGQGPQFIFQYYEEEERQRGNFPDRFSGHQFPNYSSELNVNALLLGDSALYLCASSFRGRSSYNSPLHFGNGTRLTVT.